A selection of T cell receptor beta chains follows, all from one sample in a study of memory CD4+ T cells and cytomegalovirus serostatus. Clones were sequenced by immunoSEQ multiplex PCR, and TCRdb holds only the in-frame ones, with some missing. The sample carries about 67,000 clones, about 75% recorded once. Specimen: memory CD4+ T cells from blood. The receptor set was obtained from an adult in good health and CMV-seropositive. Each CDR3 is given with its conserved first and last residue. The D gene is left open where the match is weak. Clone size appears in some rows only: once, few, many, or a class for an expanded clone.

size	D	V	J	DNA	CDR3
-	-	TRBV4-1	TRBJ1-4	TGCGCCAGCAGCCACAAGGCCTCAAGAGAAAAACTGTTTTTT	CASSHKASREKLFF
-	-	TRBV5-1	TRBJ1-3	TGCGCCAGCAGCTTGGGTGTTTCTGGAAACACCATATATTTT	CASSLGVSGNTIYF
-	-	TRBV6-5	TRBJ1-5	TGTGCCAGCAGGCCTCCAGGTTCGAGCAATCAGCCCCAGCATTTT	CASRPPGSSNQPQHF
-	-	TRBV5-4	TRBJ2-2	TGTGCCAGCAGCTCCTCAAATTCAGGCACCGGGGAGCTGTTTTTT	CASSSSNSGTGELFF
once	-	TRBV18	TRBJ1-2	TGTGCCAGCTCTACATTGCCTGGGATCTATGGCTACACCTTC	CASSTLPGIYGYTF
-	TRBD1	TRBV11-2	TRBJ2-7	TGTGCCAGCAGCAAAGGGGTTGGACAGGGGTTCGGCGAGCAGTACTTC	CASSKGVGQGFGEQYF
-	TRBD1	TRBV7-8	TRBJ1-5	TGTGCCAGCAGCTTAGGCGACAGGGGGTCCCATCAGCCCCAGCATTTT	CASSLGDRGSHQPQHF
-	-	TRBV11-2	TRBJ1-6	TGTGCCAGCCATGGGCCCCACAGCGCATATAATTCACCCCTCCACTTT	CASHGPHSAYNSPLHF
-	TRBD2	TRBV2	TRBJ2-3	TGTGCCAGCAGTCCGCGGGGGGAAGATACGCAGTATTTT	CASSPRGEDTQYF
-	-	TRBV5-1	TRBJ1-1	TGCGCCAGCAGCTTGGAGGGGGGGCTAAACACTGAAGCTTTCTTT	CASSLEGGLNTEAFF
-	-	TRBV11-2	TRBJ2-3	TGTGCCAGCAGCTCCAGGGGACATAGCACAGATACGCAGTATTTT	CASSSRGHSTDTQYF
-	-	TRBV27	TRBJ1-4	TGTGCCAGCAGTCCAAACCAGGGAGGAAAACTGTTTTTT	CASSPNQGGKLFF
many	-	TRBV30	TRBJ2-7	TGTGCCTGGAGTGTTGAACAAGCTCTCTACGAGCAGTACTTC	CAWSVEQALYEQYF
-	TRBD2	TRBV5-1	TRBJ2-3	TGCGCCAGCAGCTTGGCTGCCAGCGGGGGGGGAGATACGCAGTATTTT	CASSLAASGGGDTQYF
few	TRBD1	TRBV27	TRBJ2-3	TGTGCCAGCAGGAGAAACAGGGGCGATACGCAGTATTTT	CASRRNRGDTQYF
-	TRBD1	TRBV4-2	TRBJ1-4	TGTGCCAGCAGCCAGTTATTACCCGGGACAGGAGGAGCAACTAATGAAAAACTGTTTTTT	CASSQLLPGTGGATNEKLFF
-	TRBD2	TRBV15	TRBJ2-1	TGTGCCACCAGCGGGACTAGCGGGAGTGTGTTTGGTAATGAGCAGTTCTTC	CATSGTSGSVFGNEQFF
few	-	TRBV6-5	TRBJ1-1	TGTGCCAGCAGCCTTGGGGGGGGGAACACTGAAGCTTTCTTT	CASSLGGGNTEAFF
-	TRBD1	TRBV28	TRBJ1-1	TGTGCCAGCAGTTTAGGAGGGACAGGCCCCACTGGAGCTTTCTTT	CASSLGGTGPTGAFF
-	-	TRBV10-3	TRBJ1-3	TGTGCCATCAGTGAAAGGTTAAGCTCTGGAAACACCATATATTTT	CAISERLSSGNTIYF
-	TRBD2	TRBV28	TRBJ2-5	TGTGCCAGCAGTTTAGTTCGGACTAGCGCACAAGAGACCCAGTACTTC	CASSLVRTSAQETQYF
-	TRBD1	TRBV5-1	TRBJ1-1	TGCGCCAGCTCATGGGGACAGCAGAACACTGAAGCTTTCTTT	CASSWGQQNTEAFF
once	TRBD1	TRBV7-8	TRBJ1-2	TGTGCCAGCAGCCTAAGGGACAGCAGCTATGGCTACACCTTC	CASSLRDSSYGYTF
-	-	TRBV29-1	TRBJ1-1	TGCAGCGTTACAGGGTCTGAAGCTTTCTTT	CSVTGSEAFF
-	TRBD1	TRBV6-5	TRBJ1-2	TGTGCCAGCAGTCCCCCGGACAGGAACTATGGCTACACCTTC	CASSPPDRNYGYTF
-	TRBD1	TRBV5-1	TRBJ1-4	TGCGCCAGCAGCTTGACAGGGGGAGATGAAAAACTGTTTTTT	CASSLTGGDEKLFF
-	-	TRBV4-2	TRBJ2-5	TGTGCCAGCAGCCAAGATTCGGTAGGATCGGACAGCGGGGAGACCCAGTACTTC	CASSQDSVGSDSGETQYF
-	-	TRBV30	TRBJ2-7	TGTGCCTGGAGCCCGCCATTAGACAGCTTGGGTTTTCGCTACGAGCAGTACTTC	CAWSPPLDSLGFRYEQYF
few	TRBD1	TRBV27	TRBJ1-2	TGTGCCAGCAGTTTTCAGGGGGGTGATGGCTACACCTTC	CASSFQGGDGYTF
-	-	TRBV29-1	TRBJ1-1	TGCAGCGCCAGAAGGGGGGTTAGGAACACTGAAGCTTTCTTT	CSARRGVRNTEAFF
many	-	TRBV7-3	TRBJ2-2	TGTGCCAGCAGCTTGCTGTCCGCGAACACCGGGGAGCTGTTTTTT	CASSLLSANTGELFF
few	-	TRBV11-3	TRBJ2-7	TGTGCCAGCAGCTCATACGACAGGCCCTACGAGCAGTACTTC	CASSSYDRPYEQYF
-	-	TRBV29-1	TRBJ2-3	TGCAGCGTTGCTGGGGCTAGCACAGATACGCAGTATTTT	CSVAGASTDTQYF
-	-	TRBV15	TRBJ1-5	TGTGCCACCAGCGGGGGACATAGACAGGCTGAGCTGACCCAGCATTTT	CATSGGHRQAELTQHF
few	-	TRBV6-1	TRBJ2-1	TGTGCCAGCAGTGAAGAGCATCGGGACTCACAGTTCTTC	CASSEEHRDSQFF
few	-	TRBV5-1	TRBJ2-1	TGCGCCAGCAGCTTGGACACAAGGGCCAATGAGCAGTTCTTC	CASSLDTRANEQFF
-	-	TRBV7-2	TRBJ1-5	TGTGCCAGCAGTCCAGGGGTGAATCAGCCCCAGCATTTT	CASSPGVNQPQHF
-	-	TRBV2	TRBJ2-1	TGTGCCAGCAGTGCAACAGCCGCGGGCAATGAGCAGTTCTTC	CASSATAAGNEQFF
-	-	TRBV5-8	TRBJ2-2	TGTGCCAGCAGCTTGGAGTGGGGGCGGGTCACCGGGGAGCTGTTTTTT	CASSLEWGRVTGELFF
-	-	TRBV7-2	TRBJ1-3	TGTGCCAGCAGCCGAACAGGCGTCTCTGGAAACACCATATATTTT	CASSRTGVSGNTIYF
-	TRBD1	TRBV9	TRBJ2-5	TGTGCCAGCAGCGTAGGACAGGGCCCCCAAGGGACCCAGTACTTC	CASSVGQGPQGTQYF
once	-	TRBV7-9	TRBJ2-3	TGTGCCAGCAGCCCCCGGGACTCCCTAGGTACGCAGTATTTT	CASSPRDSLGTQYF
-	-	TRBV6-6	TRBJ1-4	TGTGCCAGCAGGGAACGACAGAGTGAAAAACTGTTTTTT	CASRERQSEKLFF
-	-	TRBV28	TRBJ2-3	TGTGCCAGCCTAAGAAGGGACACAGATACGCAGTATTTT	CASLRRDTDTQYF
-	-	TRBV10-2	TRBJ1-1	TGCGCCAGTTCGGCGGGGGCGGTCACTGAAGCTTTCTTT	CASSAGAVTEAFF
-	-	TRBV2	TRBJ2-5	TGTGCCAGCAGTACTCATTCCCAAGAGACCCAGTACTTC	CASSTHSQETQYF
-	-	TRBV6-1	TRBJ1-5	TGTGCCAGCAGTGAAGCAGGGGGGTGGCCCCAGCATTTT	CASSEAGGWPQHF
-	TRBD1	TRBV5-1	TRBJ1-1	TGCGCCAGCAGCTTTACAGGGGTAACTGAAGCTTTCTTT	CASSFTGVTEAFF
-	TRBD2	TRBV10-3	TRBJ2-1	TGTGCCATCAGTGAAGGGTCTAGCGGGAGGGGAGGTGAGGAGCAGTTCTTC	CAISEGSSGRGGEEQFF
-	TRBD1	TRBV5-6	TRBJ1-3	TGTGCCAGCAGCCCGACAGGGGGCACGGGAAACACCATATATTTT	CASSPTGGTGNTIYF
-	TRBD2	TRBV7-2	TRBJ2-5	TGTGCCAGCAGCTTAAGTCTCGTCGGCGGGAGCGGAGAGACCCAGTACTTC	CASSLSLVGGSGETQYF
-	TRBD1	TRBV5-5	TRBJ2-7	TGTGCCAGCAGCCTGTCGGGACAGGGTTACGAGCAGTACTTC	CASSLSGQGYEQYF
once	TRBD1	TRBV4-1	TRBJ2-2	TGCGCCAGCAGCCATACCAGGGGGACCAACACCGGGGAGCTGTTTTTT	CASSHTRGTNTGELFF